This is a list of T cell receptor beta chains from one sample in a study of regulatory T cells in long-lasting Graves disease. From the multiplex PCR reads, TCRdb called clonotypes with MiXCR, one entry per CDR3 protein. The data hold about 440,000 distinct CDR3 sequences, with over 15% observed a single time. The same data also went into a second study, on T cells in Graves' hyperthyroidism and ophthalmopathy.

The sequencing here drew on peripheral blood mononuclear cells (PBMCs), taken at new diagnosis, from a patient treated with antithyroid drugs. These receptors all come from a woman between 18 and 30 years old with Graves disease. Each CDR3 is given with its conserved first and last residue. The order of the fields is clone size, V gene, D gene, J gene, CDR3 protein, CDR3 DNA. The D gene is left open where the match is weak. For some rows the clone size is stated as once, few or many, or as a class when expanded; others skip it.

many	TRBV27	-	TRBJ2-7	CASSAEGGRQAYEQYF	TGTGCCAGCAGCGCAGAAGGAGGGAGACAGGCGTACGAGCAGTACTTC
many	TRBV19	-	TRBJ2-1	CASRQSSYNEQFF	TGTGCCAGTAGACAGAGCTCCTACAATGAGCAGTTCTTC
once	TRBV9	TRBD2	TRBJ2-2	CASSITSGEGTGELFF	TGTGCCAGCAGCATAACTAGCGGGGAGGGGACCGGGGAGCTGTTTTTT
many	TRBV30	-	TRBJ1-2	CAWSLTGGYTF	TGTGCCTGGAGTCTTACGGGAGGCTACACCTTC
-	TRBV6-1	TRBD2	TRBJ2-5	CASSGGLAGRTETQYF	TGTGCCAGTTCGGGGGGACTAGCGGGGAGGACAGAGACCCAGTACTTC
few	TRBV19	-	TRBJ2-1	CASSPSGQGGHNEQFF	TGTGCCAGTAGTCCCTCCGGGCAGGGGGGGCACAATGAGCAGTTCTTC
-	TRBV9	TRBD1	TRBJ2-3	CASTPGQGDSDTQYF	TGTGCCAGCACCCCGGGACAGGGGGATTCAGATACGCAGTATTTT
many	TRBV28	-	TRBJ1-2	CASSLDTWGGYTF	TGTGCCAGCAGCCTCGACACATGGGGAGGCTACACCTTC
many	TRBV9	-	TRBJ1-1	CASSAAPEMNTEAFF	TGTGCCAGCAGCGCCGCGCCAGAAATGAACACTGAAGCTTTCTTT
many	TRBV28	TRBD2	TRBJ2-5	CASSGWREKTKETQYF	TGTGCCAGCAGTGGGTGGCGGGAGAAAACTAAAGAGACCCAGTACTTC
many	TRBV20-1	TRBD2	TRBJ2-1	CSARARTSRGYNEQFF	TGCAGTGCTAGAGCCCGGACTAGCAGGGGCTACAATGAGCAGTTCTTC
-	TRBV7-9	TRBD1	TRBJ2-1	CASSPPRTGSTYNEQFF	TGCGCCAGCAGCCCCCCGAGGACAGGGTCCACCTACAATGAGCAGTTCTTC
few	TRBV14	-	TRBJ1-6	CASSLLPGPYNSPLHF	TGTGCCAGCAGCCTCCTCCCGGGACCGTATAATTCACCCCTCCACTTT
-	TRBV7-3	-	TRBJ1-3	CASSLAPGTGNTIYF	TGTGCCAGCAGCTTAGCCCCAGGGACTGGAAACACCATATATTTT
many	TRBV24-1	-	TRBJ1-2	CATSPANRNYGYTF	TGTGCCACCAGCCCCGCGAACAGGAACTATGGCTACACCTTC
few	TRBV5-6	-	TRBJ1-2	CASSLGSWGYTF	TGTGCCAGCAGCTTGGGCAGCTGGGGCTACACCTTC
many	TRBV2	-	TRBJ1-2	CASSGAGLGYTF	TGTGCCAGCAGTGGCGCAGGCCTCGGCTACACCTTC
many	TRBV18	-	TRBJ2-5	CASSLAQETQYF	TGTGCCAGCTCTCTAGCACAAGAGACCCAGTACTTC
many	TRBV2	-	TRBJ2-7	CASSAYEQYF	TGTGCCAGCAGTGCCTACGAGCAGTACTTC
many	TRBV7-2	-	TRBJ1-2	CASSSDLYGYTF	TGTGCCAGCAGCTCGGACCTCTATGGCTACACCTTC
-	TRBV6-1	-	TRBJ1-2	CASRTTGVYGYTF	TGTGCCAGCAGGACTACAGGCGTCTATGGCTACACCTTC
-	TRBV2	-	TRBJ2-1	CARKTVNSYNEQFF	TGTGCCAGGAAGACAGTAAACTCCTACAATGAGCAGTTCTTC
-	TRBV20-1	-	TRBJ1-1	CSARLETEAFF	TGCAGTGCTAGATTGGAGACTGAAGCTTTCTTT
few	TRBV18	TRBD1	TRBJ2-2	CASSPKGGLGELFF	TGTGCCAGCTCACCAAAAGGGGGCCTCGGGGAGCTGTTTTTT
-	TRBV20-1	TRBD1	TRBJ2-1	CSATPGQGLLRYNEQFF	TGCAGTGCCACTCCGGGACAGGGGTTGTTGCGGTACAATGAGCAGTTCTTC
many	TRBV11-2	-	TRBJ1-1	CASSRDQGLEAFF	TGTGCCAGCAGCCGAGATCAGGGGTTAGAAGCTTTCTTT
many	TRBV6-5	TRBD1	TRBJ1-2	CASSYKATGGGYTF	TGTGCCAGCAGTTACAAGGCGACAGGGGGTGGCTACACCTTC
few	TRBV11-2	-	TRBJ2-1	CASSFPSSYNEQFF	TGTGCCAGCAGCTTTCCTAGCTCCTACAATGAGCAGTTCTTC
-	TRBV4-1	-	TRBJ2-2	CASSQDGTGGLFF	TGCGCCAGCAGCCAAGATGGCACCGGGGGGCTGTTTTTT
few	TRBV3-1	TRBD2	TRBJ2-5	CASSHPGLAGAGGTQYF	TGTGCCAGCAGCCACCCCGGACTAGCGGGAGCGGGTGGGACCCAGTACTTC
few	TRBV7-9	TRBD1	TRBJ2-7	CASSLNPMQGQSSYEQYF	TGTGCCAGCAGCCTAAACCCCATGCAGGGACAGAGCTCCTACGAGCAGTACTTC
-	TRBV6-1	-	TRBJ2-5	CASRRRTGGGWETQYF	TGTGCCAGCAGACGGAGGACTGGGGGTGGATGGGAGACCCAGTACTTC
many	TRBV20-1	-	TRBJ2-1	CSANAGSYNEQFF	TGCAGTGCTAATGCGGGCAGCTACAATGAGCAGTTCTTC
many	TRBV6-1	-	TRBJ2-1	CASSEAGVPEQFF	TGTGCCAGCAGTGAAGCGGGAGTCCCTGAGCAGTTCTTC
many	TRBV20-1	-	TRBJ2-3	CSATTSTDTQYF	TGCAGTGCTACTACTAGCACAGATACGCAGTATTTT
few	TRBV28	-	TRBJ2-1	CAGSFNGYEQFF	TGTGCCGGCAGTTTTAACGGGTATGAGCAGTTCTTC
many	TRBV5-6	TRBD1	TRBJ2-2	CASRHRQGNTGELFF	TGTGCCAGCAGACACCGACAGGGCAACACCGGGGAGCTGTTTTTT